The next 2 T cell receptor beta chains were all read from a single sample in a study of blood T cell repertoires in COVID-19. Here immunoSEQ multiplex PCR was the method, and the copy in TCRdb shows in-frame clones only, minus some. The sample has fewer than 100,000 clones; 80% are singletons. Sequencing input: peripheral blood. The receptors here all came from a woman aged 70-85 years with acute or convalescent COVID-19.

V usage is TRBV9 and J usage is TRBJ1-3; D might be TRBD1 (6 bases). V shed 4 bases and J shed 0 bases, with 14 bases lying between them. The germline V gene has CDR1 SGDLS and CDR2 YYNGEE. The CDR3 has 16 amino acids. CDR3: CASSPRTAISGNTIYF. The CDR3 DNA follows: TGTGCCAGCAGCCCTAGGACAGCCATCTCTGGAAACACCATATATTTT. The whole variable domain, remainder taken from reference TRBV9 and TRBJ1-3, is DSGVTQTPKHLITATGQRVTLRCSPRSGDLSVYWYQQSLDQGLQFLIQYYNGEERAKGNILERFSAQQFPDLHSELNLSSLELGDSALYFCASSPRTAISGNTIYFGEGSWLTVV.

The chain joins TRBV11-2 to TRBJ2-1; D may be TRBD2 (6 bases). The germline CDR1 and CDR2 sequences are SGHAT and FQNNGV. There are 13 residues in the CDR3. Trimming left V 1 base short and J 7 bases short, with 8 bases between. The CDR3 nucleotides read TGTGCCAGCAGCTTAGTTCTAGCGAATGAGCAGTTCTTC. It translates to CASSLVLANEQFF.